The sequence of this T cell receptor beta chain was determined in a study of blood T cell repertoires in COVID-19. Study-level background: The analysed material was cDNA or gDNA that came from T cells, B-cell-depleted T cells, or PBMCs.

Worth noting for this clone: The sample carries other DNA sequences with the same CDR3.

The CDR3 is 14 amino acids. V shed 3 bases and J 4 bases; nucleotides not matched to a gene: 2. The germline CDR1 and CDR2 sequences are SGHRS and YFSETQ. Sequenced by immunoSEQ multiplex PCR; TCRdb stores in-frame clones only, minus some. The sample includes about 310,000 clones, roughly 90% of them seen just once. Enrolled during active infection, Seattle patients were then followed longitudinally. Material: peripheral blood. This sequence joins TRBV5-1 and TRBJ1-1, with 11 bases aligning to TRBD1. The receptor was derived from a woman aged 30 to 39 with COVID-19, enrolled during active disease. The CDR3 sequence is CASSSGTGGTEAFF. Here the CDR3 DNA reads TGCGCCAGCAGCTCCGGGACAGGGGGCACTGAAGCTTTCTTT. Full variable domain (outside the CDR3, taken from reference TRBV5-1 and TRBJ1-1): KAGVTQTPRYLIKTRGQQVTLSCSPISGHRSVSWYQQTPGQGLQFLFEYFSETQRNKGNFPGRFSGRQFSNSRSEMNVSTLELGDSALYLCASSSGTGGTEAFFGQGTRLTVV.